A selection of T cell receptor beta chains follows, all from one sample in a study of cytotoxic CD8 clonotypes in ibrutinib-treated CLL. Assay: immunoSEQ multiplex PCR; the TCRdb copy retains only in-frame clones and omits some. This sample has 250,000 to 350,000 clones; around 76% occur once, and the top ten carry roughly 6%. This material consisted of PBMCs, taken at disease progression, from a patient treated with ibrutinib. The source is a human donor with chronic lymphocytic leukemia. CDR3s include the opening cysteine and the closing phenylalanine or tryptophan. The order of the fields is clone size, V gene, J gene, D gene, CDR3 DNA, CDR3 protein. D genes are given only for firm matches. A row's size may be missing; if present it is once, few, many or a size class.

>NA|TRBV15|TRBJ2-2|NA
TGTGCCACCAGCAGAGGGGAAACGAACACCGGGGAGCTGTTTTTT
CATSRGETNTGELFF
>once|TRBV5-1|TRBJ2-1|NA
TGCGCCAGCAGCTTCGGTTGGGTGGGGGCTAGTCCCTACAATGAGCAGTTCTTC
CASSFGWVGASPYNEQFF
>NA|TRBV10-3|TRBJ1-2|TRBD1
TGTGCCATCAGTGGAGTGGGACAGGGTTCTAGTGGCTACACCTTC
CAISGVGQGSSGYTF
>NA|TRBV2|TRBJ2-7|NA
TGTGCCAGCAGTGAAGCGCTTTTGGGGAGCTCCTACGAGCAGTACTTC
CASSEALLGSSYEQYF
>few|TRBV2|TRBJ1-4|NA
TGTGCCAGCAGTGAGGGGGCAGATGAAAAACTGTTTTTT
CASSEGADEKLFF
>NA|TRBV5-1|TRBJ2-5|TRBD2
TGCGCCAGCAGCCCGATCAGCGGGGGCCACCAAGAGACCCAGTACTTC
CASSPISGGHQETQYF
>NA|TRBV9|TRBJ1-2|NA
TGTGCCAGCAGCGTAGACGTTAACTATGGCTACACCTTC
CASSVDVNYGYTF
>NA|TRBV11-2|TRBJ2-1|NA
TGTGCCAGCAGCCGAATGGGCATAGGGCTCAATGAGCAGTTCTTC
CASSRMGIGLNEQFF
>NA|TRBV28|TRBJ1-1|NA
TGTGCCAGCAGCCTTGACCTGAACACTGAAGCTTTCTTT
CASSLDLNTEAFF
>NA|TRBV5-1|TRBJ2-3|NA
TGCGCCAGCAGCTTGGCCTCGTCGTTAAGCACAGATACGCAGTATTTT
CASSLASSLSTDTQYF
>NA|TRBV27|TRBJ1-1|NA
TGTGCCAGCAGTCCCCTTATGGATGACATGAACACTGAAGCTTTCTTT
CASSPLMDDMNTEAFF
>NA|TRBV5-1|TRBJ2-3|NA
TGCGCCAGCAGCTTGGACAGGGTAGCCACAGATACGCAGTATTTT
CASSLDRVATDTQYF
>few|TRBV10-3|TRBJ1-2|NA
TGTGCCATCACCCCCCGGGTTTTTGGCTATGGCTACACCTTC
CAITPRVFGYGYTF
>NA|TRBV2|TRBJ2-7|TRBD1
TGTGCCAGCAGTGGGATGACAGGGTGGAACGAGCAGTACTTC
CASSGMTGWNEQYF
>NA|TRBV6-6|TRBJ1-2|NA
TGTGCCAGCAGTTACTGGGAAGACTATGGCTACACCTTC
CASSYWEDYGYTF
>NA|TRBV6-5|TRBJ1-2|NA
TGTGCCAGCAGCCCGGAGTGGACGGGATATGGCTACACCTTC
CASSPEWTGYGYTF
>NA|TRBV6-6|TRBJ1-5|NA
TGTGCCAGCAGTTACCTGCGGGATAGCAATCAGCCCCAGCATTTT
CASSYLRDSNQPQHF
>NA|TRBV19|TRBJ2-3|NA
TGTGCCAGTAGTACGCAGATCCTCACAGATACGCAGTATTTT
CASSTQILTDTQYF
>NA|TRBV18|TRBJ2-7|NA
TGTGCCAGCTCAACGTTTTTGGGGGTCCACGAGCAGTACTTC
CASSTFLGVHEQYF
>NA|TRBV21-1|TRBJ1-1|NA
TGTGCCAGCAGCAAAGCGCGGGGGAACACTGAAGCTTTCTTT
CASSKARGNTEAFF
>NA|TRBV19|TRBJ1-2|NA
TGTGCCAGTAGTATAGAGGGGGGCATAGGCTATGGCTACACCTTC
CASSIEGGIGYGYTF
>few|TRBV18|TRBJ2-5|NA
TGTGCCAGCTCACCTCCGGGTGTGGTGACCCAGTACTTC
CASSPPGVVTQYF
>NA|TRBV13|TRBJ2-7|TRBD1
TGTGCCAGCAGCTTAGAGCCGGACAGGGGTCAGTACTTC
CASSLEPDRGQYF
>once|TRBV19|TRBJ1-2|NA
TGTGCCAGTAGTAAAGGCGGGCCGCGGCCTAACTATGGCTACACCTTC
CASSKGGPRPNYGYTF
>NA|TRBV10-2|TRBJ1-2|TRBD1
TGCGCCATCGTATCGGGACAGGGAGGAAATGGCTACACCTTC
CAIVSGQGGNGYTF
>NA|TRBV7-2|TRBJ1-1|TRBD1
TGTGCCAGCAGCTTAAGGACAGGGCTGGGGCTTGAAGCTTTCTTT
CASSLRTGLGLEAFF
>NA|TRBV28|TRBJ1-4|NA
TGTGCCAGCAGTTCATACGGAGTTCCAACTAATGAAAAACTGTTTTTT
CASSSYGVPTNEKLFF
>NA|TRBV5-4|TRBJ2-7|NA
TGTGCCAGCAGCTTGGATTGGGAAATGAACGAGCAGTACTTC
CASSLDWEMNEQYF
>NA|TRBV2|TRBJ1-1|NA
TGTGCCGGCCGGAGACAGTTCGAAGCTTTCTTT
CAGRRQFEAFF
>NA|TRBV28|TRBJ2-7|NA
TGTGCCAGCAGCAAATATCGACAGGGGACTAAAACCTCCTACGAGCAGTACTTC
CASSKYRQGTKTSYEQYF
>NA|TRBV27|TRBJ2-7|NA
TGTGCCAGCAGTTTATCCGGACGGCGGTTTGCACCCTACGAGCAGTACTTC
CASSLSGRRFAPYEQYF
>NA|TRBV6-5|TRBJ2-1|TRBD2
TGTGCCAGCAGTTACTACCCGGGAGGGTTGGGTGAGCAGTTCTTC
CASSYYPGGLGEQFF
>once|TRBV5-1|TRBJ2-2|NA
TGCGCCAGCAGCTTGGCCAGGGTCGGCGGGGAGCTGTTTTTT
CASSLARVGGELFF
>few|TRBV10-2|TRBJ2-7|NA
TGCGCCAGCAGTGAGGGGGAGTCCGAGCAGTACTTC
CASSEGESEQYF
>NA|TRBV9|TRBJ2-2|TRBD1
TGTGCCAGCAGCCCGAGACAGGGGGCAGGCCTGAACACCGGGGAGCTGTTTTTT
CASSPRQGAGLNTGELFF
>NA|TRBV5-4|TRBJ1-4|TRBD1
TGTGCCAGCAGCGGAGGGGGCGGGCGGGCTGAAAAACTGTTTTTT
CASSGGGGRAEKLFF
>NA|TRBV5-6|TRBJ1-6|NA
TGTGCCTCCCAGGGAGTGAACTCCTATAATTCACCCCTCCACTTT
CASQGVNSYNSPLHF
>NA|TRBV2|TRBJ2-5|NA
TGTGCCAGCAGTGGACCGGGTCCAGAGACCCAGTACTTC
CASSGPGPETQYF
>NA|TRBV28|TRBJ1-3|NA
TGTGCCAGCAGTTGGACAGTTGGAAACACCATATATTTT
CASSWTVGNTIYF
>NA|TRBV29-1|TRBJ2-1|NA
TGCAGCGTCTGGGCAGGGTTCCACAATGAGCAGTTCTTC
CSVWAGFHNEQFF